These 5 T cell receptor beta chains share one sample of origin, sequenced in a study of blood T cell repertoires in COVID-19. Only in-frame clones appear in the TCRdb table, and some are missing; sequencing was by immunoSEQ multiplex PCR. The sample lists roughly 260,000 clones; 83% were seen once. The sequencing sample was made of PBMCs or T cells enriched from blood (not recorded which). These receptors came from a woman aged 35 to 49 who had been exposed to COVID-19.

This clone was counted a single time. The V gene is TRBV29-1, the J gene TRBJ1-5, with no clear D. Germline V CDR1 and CDR2: SQVTM, ANQGSEA. There are 13 residues in the CDR3. V was cut by 7 bases and J by 3 bases, with 13 bases left in between. CDR3: CSAGDGFNQPQHF. The CDR3 DNA sequence: TGCAGCGCTGGCGACGGGTTCAATCAGCCCCAGCATTTT.

As to this clone: A single base is all that separates this from a far larger clone, so a read error is likely. J is TRBJ1-1 and V is TRBV7-9, with 9 bases lining up with TRBD1. From germline, CDR1 is SEHNR and CDR2 FQNEAQ (reference sequence). V was clipped by 5 bases and J by 4 bases; unmatched bases: 2. This CDR3 has 13 residues. The CDR3 is CASSQQGATEAFF. The CDR3 DNA is TGTGCCAGCAGCCAACAGGGGGCCACTGAAGCTTTCTTT. Full variable domain (outside the CDR3, taken from reference TRBV7-9 and TRBJ1-1): DTGVSQNPRHKITKRGQNVTFRCDPISEHNRLYWYRQTLGQGPEFLTYFQNEAQLEKSRLLSDRFSAERPKGSFSTLEIQRTEQGDSAMYLCASSQQGATEAFFGQGTRLTVV.

CDR3 residues: CASSSGLAVSDTQYF. The DNA of the CDR3 is TGTGCCAGCTCCAGTGGCCTAGCGGTATCAGATACGCAGTATTTT. The chain joins TRBV27 to TRBJ2-3; 7 bases line up with TRBD2. V was clipped by 8 bases and J by 4 bases; unmatched bases: 12. The CDR3 length is 15 residues. Germline lookup yields CDR1 MNHEY and CDR2 SMNVEV (reference sequence).

To note about this clone: Other nucleotide sequences from this sample produce the same CDR3. The V call is TRBV12-3 or TRBV12-4, the J call TRBJ2-6; D uncertain. CDR3 size: 13 residues. The germline V and J ends were trimmed by 3 bases and 3 bases, with 3 bases remaining between them. In DNA form, the CDR3 reads TGTGCCAGCAGTTTTAGTGGGGCCAACGTCCTGACTTTC. Its protein product is CASSFSGANVLTF.

This chain connects TRBV7-9 to TRBJ1-2; no firm D call. This CDR3 comprises 13 residues. CDR1 SEHNR and CDR2 FQNEAQ come from the germline V gene (reference sequence). V lost 3 bases and J 5 bases, leaving 10 bases between the germline ends. The CDR3 sequence is CASSLGAAYGYTF. As DNA, the CDR3 is TGTGCCAGCAGCTTGGGAGCTGCATATGGCTACACCTTC.